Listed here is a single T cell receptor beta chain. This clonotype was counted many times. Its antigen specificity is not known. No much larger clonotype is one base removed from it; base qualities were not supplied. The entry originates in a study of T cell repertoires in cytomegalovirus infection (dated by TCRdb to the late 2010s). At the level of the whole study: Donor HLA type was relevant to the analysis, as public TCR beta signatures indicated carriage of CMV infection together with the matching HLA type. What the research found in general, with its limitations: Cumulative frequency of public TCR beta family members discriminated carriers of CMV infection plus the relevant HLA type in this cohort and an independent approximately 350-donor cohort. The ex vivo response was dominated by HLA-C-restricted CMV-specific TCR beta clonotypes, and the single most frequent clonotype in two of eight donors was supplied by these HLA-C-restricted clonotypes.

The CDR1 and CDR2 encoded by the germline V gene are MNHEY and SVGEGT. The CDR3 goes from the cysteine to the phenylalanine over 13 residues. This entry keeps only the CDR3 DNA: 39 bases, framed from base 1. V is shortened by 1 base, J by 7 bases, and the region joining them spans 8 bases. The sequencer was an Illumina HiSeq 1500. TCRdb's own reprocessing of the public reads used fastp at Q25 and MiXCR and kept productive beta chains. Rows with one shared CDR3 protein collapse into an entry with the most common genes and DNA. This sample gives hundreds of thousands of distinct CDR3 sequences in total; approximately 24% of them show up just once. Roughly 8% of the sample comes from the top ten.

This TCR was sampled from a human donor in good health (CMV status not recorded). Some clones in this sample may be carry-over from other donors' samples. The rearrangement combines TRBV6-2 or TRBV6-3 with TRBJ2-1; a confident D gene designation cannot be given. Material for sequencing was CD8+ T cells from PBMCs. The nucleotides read TGTGCCAGCAGTTACTACCCCGGGAATGAGCAGTTCTTC. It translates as CASSYYPGNEQFF.